This TCR beta chain was identified during a study of T cells after somatic rescue of genetic block. Assay used: immunoSEQ multiplex PCR; TCRdb lists only in-frame clones, some missing. The sample shows 110,000 or so clones, 85% to 95% of them seen only once. Germline CDR1 reads MDHEN; CDR2 reads SYDVKM. This CDR3 contains 14 residues. V dropped 7 bases and J dropped 6 bases, with 16 bases sitting between them. The specimen was peripheral blood mononuclear cells (PBMCs). The clonotype was recovered from a woman in her late teens or twenties. The gene calls are TRBV28 and TRBJ1-5; TRBD1 is a possible D gene (5 bases). CDR3 residues: CASKTGGESQPQHF. CDR3 sequence (DNA): TGTGCCAGCAAGACGGGGGGGGAGAGTCAGCCCCAGCATTTT.